The sequence of this T cell receptor (beta chain) was determined in a study of breast tumors, draining lymph nodes, adjacent tissues. CDR1 is SGHTA, CDR2 FQGTGA, per germline. V gave up 1 base and J gave up 2 bases, with 10 bases separating them. This CDR3 spans 15 amino acids. From the multiplex PCR reads, TCRdb called clonotypes with MiXCR, one entry per CDR3 protein. Altogether roughly 260,000 distinct CDR3 sequences are present, over 30% being singletons, with the ten largest covering 0.85% to 1.2%. Axillary draining lymph nodes of breast cancer patients supplied the node samples. The study's findings and limits: Tumor repertoires ranked between lymph nodes and nontumor tissue in diversity, with V and J gene preferences.

This clonotype has at least ten counts. The antigen is not known. This TCR was recovered from a female donor with breast cancer. Some clones in this sample may be carry-over from other donors' samples. Sample: axillary lymph node tissue. The V gene is TRBV7-3, the J gene TRBJ2-3; possibly TRBD2 for D (5 bases). This chain's CDR3 is CASSLRPGYTDTQYF. DNA of the CDR3: TGTGCCAGCAGCTTAAGGCCGGGGTACACAGATACGCAGTATTTT.